This T cell receptor (beta chain) was retrieved from a study of CXCR3-negative and CXCR3-positive naive CD8 T cells. Study background: Some 150 million TRB reads were obtained overall (about 1.5 +/- 0.3 million per library).

Concerning this clonotype: The antigen is unknown.

Study conclusions and caveats: The TRB CDR3s that CXCR3-positive naive cells carried were more hydrophobic than those of CXCR3-negative naive cells. It was found that naive subsets had comparable surface CD5, and TCR strength was inferred from TRB CDR3 properties.

TRB cDNA libraries were made by UMI-labeled 5' RACE. TCRdb reprocessed the 5' RACE reads, with one entry per CDR3 protein and no DNA. This sample contains over 95,000 distinct CDR3 sequences. The source is a human donor in good health. Some clones in this sample may be carry-over from other donors' samples. Sequenced input: naive CXCR3+ CD8+ T cells from blood. As for subset: CD45RO-CCR7+CD27+CD95- naive CD8+ T cells expressing CXCR3 (TNR3+).

The CDR3 sequence: CASSRTVNTEAFF. The chain uses TRBV19 and TRBJ1-1; the TCRdb call, TRBD1, lacks DNA for checking. The CDR3 has 13 residues. From germline, CDR1 is LNHDA and CDR2 SQIVND (reference sequence).